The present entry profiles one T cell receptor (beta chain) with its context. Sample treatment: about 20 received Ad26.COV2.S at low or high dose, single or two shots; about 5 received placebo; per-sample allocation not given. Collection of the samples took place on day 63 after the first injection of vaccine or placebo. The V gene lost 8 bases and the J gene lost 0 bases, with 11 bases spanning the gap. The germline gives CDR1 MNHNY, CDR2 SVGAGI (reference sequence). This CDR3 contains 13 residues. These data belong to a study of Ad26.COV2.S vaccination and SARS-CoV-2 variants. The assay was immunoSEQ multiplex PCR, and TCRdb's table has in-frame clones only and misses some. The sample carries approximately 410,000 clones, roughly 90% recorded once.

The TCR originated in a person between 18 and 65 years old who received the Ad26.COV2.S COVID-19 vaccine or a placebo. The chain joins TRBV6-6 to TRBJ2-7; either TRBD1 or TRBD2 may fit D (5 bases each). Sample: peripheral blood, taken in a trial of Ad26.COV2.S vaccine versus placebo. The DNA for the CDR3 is TGTGCCAGCTCCCCAGGGAGCTCCTACGAGCAGTACTTC. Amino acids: CASSPGSSYEQYF.